The next 7 T cell receptor beta chains were all read from a single sample in a study of Graves' ophthalmopathy and Graves' hyperthyroidism. TCR beta CDR3 amplification used RNA transcripts. The first-round RT-PCR employed HTBI primers together with the Qiagen OneStep RT-PCR kit. A multiplex PCR was then performed as the second round. TCRdb reprocessed the multiplex PCR reads via MiXCR and lists one record per CDR3 protein. The table includes fewer than 600,000 distinct CDR3 sequences, approximately 14% detected once. Sequencing was done on a sample of blood. The receptors stem from a woman under 40 with Graves' ophthalmopathy.

Remarks on this clonotype: A much bigger clone sits one base away, suggesting this may be a read error. The rearrangement joins TRBV12-3 or TRBV12-4 to TRBJ2-2; the D gene is possibly TRBD2 (5 bases). The CDR3 spans 12 residues. Written as DNA, the CDR3 is TGTGCCAGCGCCGAAGGCACCGGGGAGCGGTTTTTT. This encodes CASAEGTGERFF.

This clonotype was seen ten or more times. The chain links TRBV12-3 or TRBV12-4 to TRBJ1-5, with D maybe TRBD1 (5 bases). The CDR3 is 17 amino acids. The V gene lost 6 bases and the J gene lost 2 bases, with 20 bases spanning the gap. The CDR3 bases are TGTGCCAGCAGCCTAACCGGTTGGGGCAGGGGCAATCAGCCCCAGCATTTT. Its protein is CASSLTGWGRGNQPQHF.

The rearrangement uses TRBV27 and TRBJ2-5, with D possibly matching TRBD2 (6 bases). Per germline, CDR1 MNHEY and CDR2 SMNVEV (reference sequence). V lost 6 bases to trimming and J lost 3 bases, with 11 bases between them. This CDR3 has 13 amino acids. The CDR3 is CASRKWGEETQYF. In DNA form, the CDR3 reads TGTGCCAGCAGAAAATGGGGGGAAGAGACCCAGTACTTC.

This clonotype was seen a handful of times. CDR3 region: CASSWGLAGNRMNTGELFF. The CDR3 nucleotides read TGCGCCAGCAGCTGGGGACTAGCGGGAAATAGGATGAACACCGGGGAGCTGTTTTTT. This rearrangement joins TRBV5-1 to TRBJ2-2; the match to TRBD2 covers 13 bases. CDR3 length equals 19 residues. Losses at the gene ends were 3 bases for V and 1 base for J; bases not matched to a gene: 9. Germline assignment: CDR1 SGHRS and CDR2 YFSETQ.

This clonotype came up many times. This rearrangement joins TRBV24-1 to TRBJ1-1; a weak D match, TRBD1 (6 bases). The V end lost 9 bases, the J end lost 5 bases, and 12 bases lay between the germline ends. Germline V gene lookup returns CDR1 KGHDR and CDR2 SFDVKD. There are 12 residues in the CDR3. This chain's CDR3 is CATSRGDTEAFF. DNA of the CDR3: TGTGCCACCTCAAGGGGGGATACTGAAGCTTTCTTT.

This clonotype was counted many times. This sequence joins TRBV12-3 or TRBV12-4 and TRBJ1-1; 8 nucleotides align to TRBD1. CDR3 length equals 13 residues. With V trimmed by 5 bases and J by 4 bases, 3 bases remained unmatched. The chain's CDR3 is CASSQGAVTEAFF. The CDR3 nucleotides are TGTGCCAGCAGTCAGGGGGCTGTCACTGAAGCTTTCTTT.

This clonotype was seen repeatedly, ten times or more. This chain uses TRBV20-1 with TRBJ1-5; 9 bases line up with TRBD1. Looked up from germline, CDR1 is DFQATT and CDR2 is SNEGSKA (reference sequence). Trimming removed 5 bases from V and 5 bases from J; junction bases left unmatched: 4. There are 13 residues in the CDR3. The CDR3 spells CSAPDRGDQPQHF. The CDR3, as DNA: TGCAGTGCTCCGGACAGGGGAGATCAGCCCCAGCATTTT.